A selection of T cell receptor beta chains follows, all from one sample in a study of T cell responses to AZD1222 COVID-19 vaccine. TCRdb's table, derived via immunoSEQ multiplex PCR, lists solely in-frame clones and lacks some. Altogether fewer than 110,000 clones are present, nearly 90% being singletons, with the ten largest covering 4.8%. The source material was peripheral blood, sampled 28 days after the second AZD1222 dose. All receptors derive from an adult who received the AZD1222 COVID-19 vaccine. Both conserved end residues are part of each CDR3. The order of the fields is D gene, V gene, clone size, J gene, CDR3 protein, CDR3 DNA. The D gene is left open where the match is weak. Clone size is not always given. Where it is, it says once, few, many or a class for expanded clones.

>-|TRBV7-9|-|TRBJ1-2
CASSGREHGYTF
TGTGCCAGCAGCGGCAGGGAGCATGGCTACACCTTC
>-|TRBV5-1|-|TRBJ1-5
CASSLDGGNQPQHF
TGCGCCAGCAGCTTGGACGGAGGCAATCAGCCCCAGCATTTT
>-|TRBV21-1|-|TRBJ2-2
CASSLNFGEGTNTGELFF
-
>TRBD1|TRBV7-9|-|TRBJ1-2
CASSLGTGNGYTF
TGTGCCAGCAGCCTCGGGACAGGGAATGGCTACACCTTC
>-|TRBV5-6|few|TRBJ1-2
CASSFAGPSAHYGYTF
TGTGCCAGCAGCTTCGCGGGTCCTTCGGCGCACTATGGCTACACCTTC
>-|TRBV19|once|TRBJ1-2
CASRAQGGDYGYTF
TGTGCCAGTAGGGCACAAGGGGGGGACTATGGCTACACCTTC
>-|TRBV5-5|-|TRBJ1-6
CASSPGGPYNSPLHF
TGTGCCAGCAGCCCGGGGGGCCCCTATAATTCACCCCTCCACTTT
>-|TRBV2|-|TRBJ1-1
CASSEGSWNTEAFF
TGTGCCAGCAGTGAGGGCAGTTGGAACACTGAAGCTTTCTTT
>-|TRBV24-1|-|TRBJ1-5
CATSDSWSAQPQHF
TGTGCCACCAGTGATTCATGGTCAGCTCAGCCCCAGCATTTT
>-|TRBV25-1|-|TRBJ2-1
CASSESMGGEQFF
TGTGCCAGCAGTGAATCCATGGGCGGAGAGCAGTTCTTC
>TRBD1|TRBV2|-|TRBJ1-4
CASARGTGENEKLFF
TGTGCCAGCGCCAGGGGGACAGGGGAAAATGAAAAACTGTTTTTT
>TRBD1|TRBV24-1|-|TRBJ1-5
CATRPLGQGGNQPQHF
TGTGCCACCAGGCCCCTCGGACAGGGGGGCAATCAGCCCCAGCATTTT
>TRBD1|TRBV28|-|TRBJ1-5
CASNRQGGIGNQPQHF
TGTGCCAGCAATAGACAGGGGGGAATAGGCAATCAGCCCCAGCATTTT
>-|TRBV30|-|TRBJ1-1
CAWVGQPNTEAFF
TGTGCCTGGGTGGGACAACCGAACACTGAAGCTTTCTTT
>-|TRBV27|-|TRBJ2-5
CASSLSGSSGETQYF
TGTGCCAGCAGTTTATCGGGGTCTTCAGGGGAGACCCAGTACTTC
>-|TRBV9|-|TRBJ1-6
CASSVLDVPNSPLHF
TGTGCCAGCAGCGTCCTCGACGTACCGAATTCACCCCTCCACTTT
>TRBD2|TRBV7-2|-|TRBJ2-2
CASSSGLAGGANTGELFF
TGTGCCAGCAGCTCGGGACTAGCGGGGGGGGCGAACACCGGGGAGCTGTTTTTT
>TRBD1|TRBV27|-|TRBJ1-5
CASWTGVQPQHF
TGTGCCAGCTGGACAGGGGTTCAGCCCCAGCATTTT
>-|TRBV27|-|TRBJ2-1
CASSLYPGSYNEQFF
TGTGCCAGCAGTTTATATCCGGGCTCCTACAATGAGCAGTTCTTC
>-|TRBV20-1|once|TRBJ2-7
CSASLGPVRLPTLFYEQYF
TGCAGTGCTAGTCTCGGGCCCGTCCGCCTTCCCACGCTCTTCTACGAGCAGTACTTC
>-|TRBV6-2/TRBV6-3|-|TRBJ1-2
CASTPGGSGSGYTF
TGTGCCAGCACCCCCGGGGGGTCTGGCTCCGGCTACACCTTC
>TRBD1|TRBV2|-|TRBJ2-7
CASRKGGTGGYEQYF
TGTGCCAGCAGGAAGGGAGGGACAGGGGGCTACGAGCAGTACTTC
>-|TRBV7-3|-|TRBJ2-3
CASSLLGADTQYF
TGTGCCAGCAGCTTATTGGGGGCAGATACGCAGTATTTT
>TRBD1|TRBV5-5|once|TRBJ1-2
CASSLGDRTHYGYTF
TGTGCCAGCAGCTTGGGGGACAGGACTCACTATGGCTACACCTTC
>TRBD1|TRBV7-8|-|TRBJ1-2
CASSLGKTGARGYTF
TGTGCCAGCAGCTTAGGGAAGACAGGGGCCCGGGGCTACACCTTC
>TRBD1|TRBV4-2|-|TRBJ2-7
CASSQDLTGGFTYEQYF
TGTGCCAGCAGCCAAGATCTAACAGGGGGATTCACCTACGAGCAGTACTTC
>TRBD1|TRBV19|-|TRBJ1-1
CASSVGQGNTEAFF
TGTGCCAGTAGTGTGGGACAGGGGAACACTGAAGCTTTCTTT
>-|TRBV25-1|-|TRBJ2-1
CASSELHEQFF
TGTGCCAGCAGTGAACTGCATGAGCAGTTCTTC
>-|TRBV28|-|TRBJ1-4
CASSSRVGEKLFF
TGTGCCAGCAGTTCCAGGGTCGGGGAAAAACTGTTTTTT
>-|TRBV7-2|-|TRBJ2-1
CASSLVGGLAGNEQFF
TGTGCCAGCAGCTTAGTTGGGGGGCTAGCAGGCAATGAGCAGTTCTTC
>-|TRBV5-3|-|TRBJ1-4
CASYPDLDEKLFF
TGTGCCAGTTATCCCGACCTGGACGAAAAACTGTTTTTT
>-|TRBV5-1|-|TRBJ2-1
CASSPRRGQEQFF
TGCGCCAGCAGCCCACGGCGGGGCCAAGAGCAGTTCTTC
>-|TRBV7-3|-|TRBJ1-1
CASSTGSPGTEAFF
TGTGCCAGCAGCACCGGGAGCCCGGGCACTGAAGCTTTCTTT
>-|TRBV28|-|TRBJ2-2
CASTPRGGSLNTGELFF
TGTGCCAGCACCCCCCGGGGAGGTAGCCTGAACACCGGGGAGCTGTTTTTT
>-|TRBV7-9|-|TRBJ1-5
CASSSTSNQPQHF
TGTGCCAGCAGCTCCACCTCCAATCAGCCCCAGCATTTT
>-|TRBV4-1|-|TRBJ1-5
CASSQEEYLGNQPQHF
TGCGCCAGCAGCCAAGAGGAATACCTTGGCAATCAGCCCCAGCATTTT
>-|TRBV5-1|-|TRBJ1-4
CASSLQGINEKLFF
TGCGCCAGCAGCTTACAGGGAATTAATGAAAAACTGTTTTTT
>TRBD2|TRBV5-1|-|TRBJ2-7
CASSSKPSGDSEQYF
TGCGCCAGCAGCTCCAAACCTAGCGGGGATAGCGAGCAGTACTTC
>-|TRBV3-1/TRBV3-2|-|TRBJ2-1
CASSQGGGVNLNEQFF
TGTGCCAGCAGCCAAGGAGGCGGGGTGAATTTGAATGAGCAGTTCTTC
>TRBD1|TRBV13|-|TRBJ2-7
CASSFGQGETYEQYF
TGTGCCAGCAGCTTCGGACAGGGAGAGACCTACGAGCAGTACTTC
>TRBD1|TRBV19|few|TRBJ1-2
CASSKMGQGGYGYTF
TGTGCCAGTAGTAAAATGGGACAGGGAGGCTATGGCTACACCTTC
>-|TRBV7-9|-|TRBJ2-7
CASSSDTGSEQYF
TGTGCCAGCAGCTCGGACACAGGGAGCGAGCAGTACTTC
>-|TRBV4-1|-|TRBJ1-6
CASSQEESSYNSPLHF
TGCGCCAGCAGCCAAGAGGAGAGCTCCTATAATTCACCCCTCCACTTT